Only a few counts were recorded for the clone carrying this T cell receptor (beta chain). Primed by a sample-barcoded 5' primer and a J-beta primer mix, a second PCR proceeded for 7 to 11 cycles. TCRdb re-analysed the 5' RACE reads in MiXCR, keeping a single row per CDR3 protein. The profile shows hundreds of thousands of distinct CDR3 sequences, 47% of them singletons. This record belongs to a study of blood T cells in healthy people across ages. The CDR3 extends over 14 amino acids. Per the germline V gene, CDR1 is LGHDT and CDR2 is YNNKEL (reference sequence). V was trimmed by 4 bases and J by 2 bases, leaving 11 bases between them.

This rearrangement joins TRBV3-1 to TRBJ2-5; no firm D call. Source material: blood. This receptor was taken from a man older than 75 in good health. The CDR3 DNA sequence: TGTGCCAGCAGCCCCATGGGGTTACAAGAGACCCAGTACTTC. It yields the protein CASSPMGLQETQYF.